Listed here is a single T cell receptor beta chain. This specimen belongs to a study of shared clonotypes between healthy human individuals. Samples underwent the assay at deep level. Each cell subset's genomic DNA was divided evenly among several immunoSEQ plates. Using immunoSEQ multiplex PCR, the repertoire was profiled, and TCRdb retains in-frame clones only, with some absent. This repertoire shows about 470,000 clones, around 75% found once; its top ten account for over 10%. Per germline, CDR1 SGHNT and CDR2 YENEEA. The CDR3 consists of 18 residues. Trimming removed 3 bases at V and 2 bases at J, with 21 bases between. Donors included only healthy HIV-negative adults lacking recent acute infections or vaccinations.

Sequencing was performed on PBMCs. The source of this sequence is a woman aged 40 to 50 in good health. Some clones in this sample may be carry-over from other donors' samples. The chain recombines TRBV11-3 with TRBJ2-3; tentative D call: TRBD2 (6 bases). The CDR3 loop is CASSLGMIVAGTTDTQYF. The CDR3 region has the DNA TGTGCCAGCAGCTTGGGGATGATTGTGGCGGGAACCACAGATACGCAGTATTTT.